What follows are 20 T cell receptor beta chains derived from one specimen sequenced in a study of T-cell reconstitution after alpha-beta-depleted transplantation in children. It was with unique molecular identifiers that the TCRbeta library was prepared. One entry per CDR3 protein, called by TCRdb with MiXCR from the PCR reads. This sample has around 580,000 distinct CDR3 sequences, with around 27% found just once. Specimen: PBMCs, collected before TCRalphabeta/CD19-depleted stem cell transplant. These receptors were taken from a boy in the first two years of life with Wiskott-Aldrich syndrome, due to receive a stem cell transplant.

The J gene is TRBJ2-5, the V gene TRBV5-1, with 11 positions matching TRBD2. V was clipped by 4 bases and J by 1 base; unmatched bases: 6. The germline gives CDR1 SGHRS, CDR2 YFSETQ. CDR3 length: 16 residues. This CDR3 is CASSKGLAVLQETQYF. CDR3 DNA sequence: TGCGCCAGCAGCAAGGGACTAGCGGTACTCCAAGAGACCCAGTACTTC.

The gene calls are TRBV5-1 and TRBJ2-2; 7 bases match TRBD2. This CDR3 is 16 amino acids long. Germline V lookup: CDR1 SGHRS, CDR2 YFSETQ. V shed 0 bases, J shed 4 bases, and the junction held 6 bases outside the gene matches. CDR3 DNA sequence: TGCGCCAGCAGCTTGGGAGGACTAGAAAGCACCGGGGAGCTGTTTTTT. Amino acid sequence: CASSLGGLESTGELFF.

This clonotype occurred a few times. The rearrangement uses TRBV20-1 and TRBJ2-5, with D possibly matching TRBD1 (6 bases). CDR1 is DFQATT and CDR2 is SNEGSKA in the germline V gene (reference sequence). V was pared by 7 bases and J by 2 bases, with 11 bases between. The CDR3 covers 12 residues. CDR3 nucleotide sequence: TGCAGTGATAGGACAGCTCAAGAGACCCAGTACTTC. Its protein is CSDRTAQETQYF.

The chain links TRBV20-1 to TRBJ2-7; D is possibly TRBD2 (6 bases). Germline CDR1 and CDR2: DFQATT and SNEGSKA (reference sequence). V was clipped by 7 bases and J by 0 bases, with 16 bases between them. This CDR3 contains 14 residues. The CDR3 nucleotides are TGCAGTGGTAGGCGGGACGCAAGCTCCTACGAGCAGTACTTC. Its protein product is CSGRRDASSYEQYF.

This clonotype was found a few times. The chain combines TRBV6-6 with TRBJ2-1; D not resolved. The germline V and J ends were trimmed by 7 bases and 0 bases, with 7 bases remaining between them. The V gene's germline CDR1 is MNHNY and CDR2 SVGAGI (reference sequence). This CDR3 comprises 13 residues. CDR3 DNA: TGTGCCAGCACCTATACCTCCTACAATGAGCAGTTCTTC. Translation: CASTYTSYNEQFF.

The chain links TRBV27 to TRBJ2-1; TRBD1 is a possible D gene (8 bases). This CDR3 comprises 14 residues. Germline V lookup: CDR1 MNHEY, CDR2 SMNVEV (reference sequence). The V end was cut by 7 bases, the J end by 6 bases, with 16 bases between. CDR3 sequence reads: CASTLQGGTNEQFF. As DNA, the CDR3 is TGTGCCAGCACACTACAGGGGGGGACCAATGAGCAGTTCTTC.

The table lists this clonotype with a few counts. The V call is TRBV5-1, the J call TRBJ1-5, with TRBD1 matching over 8 bases. This CDR3 region has 18 residues. The V gene's germline CDR1 is SGHRS and CDR2 YFSETQ. J lost 3 bases, V lost 0 bases, and 11 bases had no gene match. CDR3 sequence: CASSLAPNGQGPNQPQHF. The CDR3 nucleotides read TGCGCCAGCAGCTTGGCTCCTAATGGACAGGGCCCCAATCAGCCCCAGCATTTT.

The chain uses TRBV6-5 and TRBJ1-1; tentative D call: TRBD1 (6 bases). The V end lost 4 bases, the J end lost 5 bases, and 17 bases lay between the germline ends. The CDR3 spans 15 residues. Per germline, CDR1 MNHEY and CDR2 SVGAGI. As DNA, the CDR3 is TGTGCCAGCAGTTCGTTAATACAGGGTCTAACTGAAGCTTTCTTT. It translates to CASSSLIQGLTEAFF.

There are a few counts of this clonotype. The chain carries TRBV18 and TRBJ2-4; 11 bases are shared with TRBD2. Trimming took 6 bases from V and 0 from J; bases not matched to a gene: 10. In germline, CDR1 is KGHSH, CDR2 LQKENI. This CDR3 has 18 residues. The CDR3 loop is CASSLMTSGTLAKNIQYF. The CDR3 nucleotides read TGTGCCAGCTCCCTCATGACTAGCGGGACGTTAGCCAAAAACATTCAGTACTTC.

The sample holds a few counts of this clonotype. The J gene is TRBJ2-1, the V gene TRBV11-1; TRBD1 agrees at 9 bases. Germline-derived CDR1 and CDR2 are SGHAT and FQDESV (reference sequence). The ends lost 3 bases at V and 2 bases at J; junction bases unmatched: 14. The CDR3 contains 19 residues. CDR3: CASSFESPGTGTPYNEQFF. In nucleotides, the CDR3 is TGTGCCAGCAGCTTCGAAAGTCCCGGGACAGGGACCCCCTACAATGAGCAGTTCTTC. Full variable domain (rest looked up from reference TRBV11-1 and TRBJ2-1): EAEVAQSPRYKITEKSQAVAFWCDPISGHATLYWYRQILGQGPELLVQFQDESVVDDSQLPKDRFSAERLKGVDSTLKIQPAELGDSAMYLCASSFESPGTGTPYNEQFFGPGTRLTVL.

The rearrangement uses TRBV5-1 and TRBJ2-3; a weak D match, TRBD2 (6 bases). Germline V gene data show CDR1 as SGHRS and CDR2 as YFSETQ. CDR3 length equals 15 residues. The germline V and J ends were trimmed by 2 bases and 3 bases, with 13 bases remaining between them. The CDR3 sequence is CASSFWLGSTDTQYF. As DNA, the CDR3 is TGCGCCAGCAGCTTTTGGCTCGGGAGTACAGATACGCAGTATTTT.

This clonotype has a handful of counts. The chain uses TRBV9 and TRBJ2-1; 14 nucleotides line up with TRBD2. V lost 3 bases and J lost 3; bases outside the gene matches: 11. Germline V gives CDR1 SGDLS, CDR2 YYNGEE. This CDR3 has 19 residues. Written as DNA, the CDR3 is TGTGCCAGCAGCGAGAGAGGACTAGCGGGAGGTCCATTCTACAATGAGCAGTTCTTC. Encoded protein: CASSERGLAGGPFYNEQFF.

This clonotype was recorded many times. The CDR3 here is CASSLAWRGGEKLFF. DNA for the CDR3: TGTGCCAGCAGCTTAGCGTGGAGAGGAGGTGAAAAACTGTTTTTT. The chain carries TRBV7-9 and TRBJ1-4, with D uncertain. The CDR3 has 15 amino acids. CDR1 SEHNR and CDR2 FQNEAQ come from the germline V gene (reference sequence). Trimming pared 0 bases from V and 7 bases from J, leaving 12 bases between.

This clonotype has more than one count but fewer than ten. The rearrangement links TRBV5-1 to TRBJ2-7; tentatively, D is TRBD2 (6 bases). This CDR3 has 14 amino acids. V was trimmed by 3 bases and J by 2 bases, leaving 12 bases between them. Germline V gene sequence: CDR1 SGHRS, CDR2 YFSETQ. The CDR3 sequence is CASSSRDWAYEQYF. The DNA for the CDR3 is TGCGCCAGCAGCTCCCGGGACTGGGCCTACGAGCAGTACTTC.

In its sample, this clonotype was seen a few times. The rearrangement uses TRBV12-3 or TRBV12-4 and TRBJ2-3, with D hard to call. Trimming removed 3 bases from V and 4 bases from J, with 8 bases in between. The CDR3 contains 13 residues. The CDR3 DNA reads TGTGCCAGCAGTTTTATTAAATCAGATACGCAGTATTTT. It is translated as CASSFIKSDTQYF.

The rearrangement uses TRBV12-3 or TRBV12-4 and TRBJ2-4; 8 bases match TRBD1. The CDR3 is made up of 17 amino acids. V trimming: 1 base; J trimming: 1 base; junction bases outside the gene matches: 6. The CDR3 spells CASSLVPQGAAKNIQYF. CDR3 in DNA: TGTGCCAGCAGTTTAGTTCCCCAGGGGGCCGCCAAAAACATTCAGTACTTC.

This clonotype was counted a few times. V usage is TRBV14 and J usage is TRBJ2-2; weak D call: TRBD1 (5 bases). The length of the CDR3 is 17 residues. The germline V and J ends were trimmed by 0 bases and 1 base, with 12 bases remaining between them. Looked up from germline, CDR1 is SGHDN and CDR2 is FVKESK. The CDR3 DNA reads as TGTGCCAGCAGCCAAGATCGACAGTTGGGGAACACCGGGGAGCTGTTTTTT. Amino acids: CASSQDRQLGNTGELFF.

This clonotype turned up a few times. CDR3 bases: TGCAGTGCTGGGATGGACAGTGCAGCTTTCTTT. This translates into CSAGMDSAAFF. This chain joins TRBV20-1 and TRBJ1-1, with D possibly being TRBD1 (6 bases). Germline assignment: CDR1 DFQATT and CDR2 SNEGSKA (reference sequence). CDR3 size: 11 residues. V lost 5 bases, J lost 10 bases, and 14 bases lay in between.

The chain combines TRBV7-9 with TRBJ2-7; 7 nucleotides align to TRBD2. The germline CDR1 and CDR2 sequences are SEHNR and FQNEAQ (reference sequence). After removal of 5 bases from V and 3 bases from J, the junction contained 16 bases not matched to a gene. This CDR3 has 17 amino acids. The CDR3 sequence is CASSDRSPGLPIYEQYF. In nucleotides, the CDR3 is TGTGCCAGCAGCGACCGATCTCCGGGACTACCAATCTACGAGCAGTACTTC.

The chain employs TRBV5-1 and TRBJ2-5; 8 bases align to TRBD1. This CDR3 is built from 15 residues. The germline V gene has CDR1 SGHRS and CDR2 YFSETQ. V gave up 4 bases and J gave up 1 base; unmatched junction bases: 6. The CDR3 nucleotides are TGCGCCAGCAGCGCGGACAGGGCACTCCAAGAGACCCAGTACTTC. This gives the protein CASSADRALQETQYF.